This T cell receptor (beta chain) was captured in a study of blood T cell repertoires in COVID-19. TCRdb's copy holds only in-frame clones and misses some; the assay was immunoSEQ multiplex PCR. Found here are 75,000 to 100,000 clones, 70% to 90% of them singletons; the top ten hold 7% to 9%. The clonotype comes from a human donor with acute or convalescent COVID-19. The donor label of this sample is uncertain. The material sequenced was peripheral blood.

The CDR3 is CASSPNNRAGSPLHF. In DNA, the CDR3 is TGTGCCAGCTCACCGAACAACAGGGCCGGCTCACCCCTCCACTTT. The rearrangement links TRBV18 to TRBJ1-6, with TRBD1 as a possible D gene (6 bases). This CDR3 contains 15 residues. CDR1 KGHSH and CDR2 LQKENI come from the germline V gene. V was pared by 3 bases and J by 10 bases, with 16 bases between.